Given below is one TCR beta chain in context. This record belongs to a study of blood T cell repertoires in COVID-19. Study details: Samples representing acute and convalescent COVID-19 were sourced from the United States, Italy and Spain. T cells, B-cell-depleted T cells, or PBMCs supplied cDNA or gDNA.

Sequencing used immunoSEQ multiplex PCR; TCRdb keeps in-frame clones, though not all of them. The sample holds around 400,000 clones, about 90% seen once. The V segment lost 2 bases and the J segment 6 bases; nucleotides outside the gene matches: 12. Germline CDR1 and CDR2: GTSNPN and SVGIG (reference sequence). The CDR3 extends over 15 amino acids. Followed over time, Seattle patients had been enrolled while infection was active. This TCR came from a woman aged 55-75 years with COVID-19, enrolled during active disease. What was sequenced was peripheral blood. The chain links TRBV30 to TRBJ1-2, with 7 positions matching TRBD1. The CDR3 DNA is TGTGCCTGGAGTCTCCCGACAGGGATGTTGGATGGCTACACCTTC. Translation gives CAWSLPTGMLDGYTF.